This paragraph covers one T cell receptor beta chain sequence. Its antigen is not known. Germline assignment: CDR1 SNHLY and CDR2 FYNNEI. The junction had 9 bases not matched to a gene; V was cut back by 7 bases and J by 5 bases. The CDR3 extends over 15 amino acids. TCRdb ran MiXCR on the 5' RACE reads and lists one entry per CDR3 protein. This sample has about 620,000 distinct CDR3 sequences, with roughly 18% found just once. This record comes from a study of T-cell memory formation after mild COVID-19. Across the study: Across donors, TCR clusters were largely donor specific. Study observations and caveats: Several responding clones turned up in pre-infection memory, indicating that cross-reactive memory may have taken part.

Sequencing was performed on PBMCs or a T cell subset sorted from them (not recorded which). This sequence originates from an adult woman who had mild COVID-19 (a few samples of this study predate the infection). Cell type and time point are not known. The gene calls are TRBV2 and TRBJ2-2, with 8 bases identical to TRBD1. The CDR3 DNA reads TGTGCCAGCATAGTCTCGACAGGGGTGACCGGGGAGCTGTTTTTT. Amino acids: CASIVSTGVTGELFF. Complete variable domain (other parts from reference TRBV2 and TRBJ2-2): EPEVTQTPSHQVTQMGQEVILRCVPISNHLYFYWYRQILGQKVEFLVSFYNNEISEKSEIFDDQFSVERPDGSNFTLKIRSTKLEDSAMYFCASIVSTGVTGELFFGEGSRLTVL.